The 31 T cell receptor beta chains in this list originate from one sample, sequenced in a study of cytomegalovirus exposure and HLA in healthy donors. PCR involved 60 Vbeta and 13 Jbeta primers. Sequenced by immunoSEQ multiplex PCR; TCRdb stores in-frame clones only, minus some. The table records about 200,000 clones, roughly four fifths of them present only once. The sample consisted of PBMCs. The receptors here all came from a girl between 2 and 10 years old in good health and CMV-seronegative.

CDR3 nucleotide sequence: TGTGCCATCAGTGTCCAGGGGGAAGCTTTCTTT. It specifies CAISVQGEAFF. This rearrangement joins TRBV10-3 to TRBJ1-1; D possibly corresponds to TRBD1 (6 bases). CDR1 is ENHRY and CDR2 is SYGVKD in the germline V gene. V lost 4 bases, J lost 8 bases, and 8 bases lay in between. This CDR3 has 11 amino acids.

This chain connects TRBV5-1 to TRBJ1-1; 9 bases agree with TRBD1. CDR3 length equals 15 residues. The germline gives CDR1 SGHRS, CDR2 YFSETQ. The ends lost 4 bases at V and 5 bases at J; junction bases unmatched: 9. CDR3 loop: CASSRGQGSTTEAFF. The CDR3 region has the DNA TGCGCCAGCAGCAGAGGACAGGGGAGTACGACTGAAGCTTTCTTT.

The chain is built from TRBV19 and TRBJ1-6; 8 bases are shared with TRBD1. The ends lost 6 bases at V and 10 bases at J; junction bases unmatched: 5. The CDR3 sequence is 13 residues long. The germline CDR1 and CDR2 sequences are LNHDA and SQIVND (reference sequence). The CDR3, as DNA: TGTGCCAGTAGGGAGGACAGGGCCTCACCCCTCCACTTT. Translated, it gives CASREDRASPLHF.

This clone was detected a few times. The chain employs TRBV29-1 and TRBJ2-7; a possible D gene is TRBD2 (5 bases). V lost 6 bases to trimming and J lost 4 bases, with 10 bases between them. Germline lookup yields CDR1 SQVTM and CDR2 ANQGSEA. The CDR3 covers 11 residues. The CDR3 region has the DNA TGCAGCGTCGGACGGGGATACGAGCAGTACTTC. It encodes CSVGRGYEQYF.

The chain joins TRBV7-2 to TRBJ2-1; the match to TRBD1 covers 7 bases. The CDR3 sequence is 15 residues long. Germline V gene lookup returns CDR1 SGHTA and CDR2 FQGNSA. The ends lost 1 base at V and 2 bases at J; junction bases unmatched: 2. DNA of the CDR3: TGTGCCAGCAGCTTAGGACAGGGCCCCTACAATGAGCAGTTCTTC. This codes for CASSLGQGPYNEQFF.

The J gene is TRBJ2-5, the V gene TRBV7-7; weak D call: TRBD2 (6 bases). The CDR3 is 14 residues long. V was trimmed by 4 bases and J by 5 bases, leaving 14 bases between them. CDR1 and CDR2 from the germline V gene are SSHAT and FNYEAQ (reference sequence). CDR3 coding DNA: TGTGCCAGCAGCTCCGGACTATGGGGGGAGACCCAGTACTTC. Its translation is CASSSGLWGETQYF.

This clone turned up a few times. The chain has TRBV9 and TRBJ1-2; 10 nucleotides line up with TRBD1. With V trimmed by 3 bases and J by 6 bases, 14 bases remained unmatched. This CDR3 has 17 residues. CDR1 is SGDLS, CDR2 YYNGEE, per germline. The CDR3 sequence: CASSGTGGTWGGDGYTF. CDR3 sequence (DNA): TGTGCCAGCAGCGGGACAGGGGGGACGTGGGGCGGGGATGGCTACACCTTC.

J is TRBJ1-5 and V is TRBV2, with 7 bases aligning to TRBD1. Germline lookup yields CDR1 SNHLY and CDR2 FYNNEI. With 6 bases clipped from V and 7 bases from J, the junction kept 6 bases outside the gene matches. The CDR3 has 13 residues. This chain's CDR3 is CASSKGQFQPQHF. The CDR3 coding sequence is TGTGCCAGCAGCAAGGGACAGTTCCAGCCCCAGCATTTT.

This CDR3 reads CASSASGGATGELFF. The CDR3, as DNA: TGTGCCAGCAGTGCTAGCGGGGGGGCCACCGGGGAGCTGTTTTTT. The chain is built from TRBV6-4 and TRBJ2-2; 12 bases are a match to TRBD2. This CDR3 spans 15 amino acids. Germline assignment: CDR1 MRHNA and CDR2 SNTAGT. The trim removed 4 bases at V and 4 bases at J, leaving 1 base unmatched.

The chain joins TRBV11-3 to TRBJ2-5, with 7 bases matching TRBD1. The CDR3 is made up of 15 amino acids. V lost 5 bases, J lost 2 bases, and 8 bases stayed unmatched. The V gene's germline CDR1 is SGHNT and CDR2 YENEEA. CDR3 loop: CASSHRQGGQETQYF. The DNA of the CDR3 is TGTGCCAGCAGCCACCGACAGGGCGGGCAAGAGACCCAGTACTTC.

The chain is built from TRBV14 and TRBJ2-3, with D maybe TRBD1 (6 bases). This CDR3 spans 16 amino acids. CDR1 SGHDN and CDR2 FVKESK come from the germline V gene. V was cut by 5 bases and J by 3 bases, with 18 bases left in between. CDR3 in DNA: TGTGCCAGCAGCTATGTCCGGGACACACGGACAGATACGCAGTATTTT. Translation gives CASSYVRDTRTDTQYF.

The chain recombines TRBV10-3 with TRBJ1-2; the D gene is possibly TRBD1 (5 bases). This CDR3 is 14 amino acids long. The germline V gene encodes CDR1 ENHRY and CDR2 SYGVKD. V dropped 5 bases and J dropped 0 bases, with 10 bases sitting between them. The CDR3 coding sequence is TGTGCCATCAGTTCAGGGTTAGCTAACTATGGCTACACCTTC. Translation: CAISSGLANYGYTF.

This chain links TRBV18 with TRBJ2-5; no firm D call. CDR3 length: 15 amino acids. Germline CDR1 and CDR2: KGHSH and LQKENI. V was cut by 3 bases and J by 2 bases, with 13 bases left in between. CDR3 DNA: TGTGCCAGCTCACCCGGTCGTGCGCCGCAAGAGACCCAGTACTTC. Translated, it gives CASSPGRAPQETQYF.

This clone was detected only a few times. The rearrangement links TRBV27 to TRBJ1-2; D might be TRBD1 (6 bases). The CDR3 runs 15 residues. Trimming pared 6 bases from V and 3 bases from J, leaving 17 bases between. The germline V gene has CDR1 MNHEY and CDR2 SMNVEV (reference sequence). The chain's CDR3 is CASRGSTGIDYGYTF. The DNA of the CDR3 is TGTGCCAGCAGGGGTTCTACAGGGATCGACTATGGCTACACCTTC.

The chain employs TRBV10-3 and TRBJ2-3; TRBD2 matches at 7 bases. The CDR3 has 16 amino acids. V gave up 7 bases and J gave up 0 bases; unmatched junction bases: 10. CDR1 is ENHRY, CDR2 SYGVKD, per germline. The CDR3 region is CAIKQNNGGSTDTQYF. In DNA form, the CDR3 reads TGTGCCATCAAACAAAATAACGGGGGGAGCACAGATACGCAGTATTTT.

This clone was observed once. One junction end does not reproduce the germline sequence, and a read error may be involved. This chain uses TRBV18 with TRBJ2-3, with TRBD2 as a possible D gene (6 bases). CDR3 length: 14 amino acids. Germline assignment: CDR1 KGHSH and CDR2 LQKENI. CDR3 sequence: CAGSRRDLTDTQYF. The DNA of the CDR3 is TGTGCCGGCTCAAGGCGGGACCTGACAGATACGCAGTATTTT.

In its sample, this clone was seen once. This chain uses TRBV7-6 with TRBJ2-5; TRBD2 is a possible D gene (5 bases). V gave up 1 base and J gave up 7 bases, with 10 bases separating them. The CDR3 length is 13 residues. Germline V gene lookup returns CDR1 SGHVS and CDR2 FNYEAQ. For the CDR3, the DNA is TGTGCCAGCAGCTTAGGAGGCGAGGGGACCCAGTACTTC. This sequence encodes CASSLGGEGTQYF.

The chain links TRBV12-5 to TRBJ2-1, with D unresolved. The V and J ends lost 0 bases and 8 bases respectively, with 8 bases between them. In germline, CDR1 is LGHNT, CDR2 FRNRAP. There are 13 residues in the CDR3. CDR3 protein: CASGLVLPHEQFF. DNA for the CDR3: TGTGCTAGTGGTTTGGTACTGCCCCATGAGCAGTTCTTC.

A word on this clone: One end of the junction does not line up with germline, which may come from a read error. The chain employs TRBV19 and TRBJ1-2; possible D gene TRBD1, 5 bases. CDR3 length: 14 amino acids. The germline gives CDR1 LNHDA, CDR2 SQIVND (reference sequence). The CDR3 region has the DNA TGTGCCAGTAGTCAGCCGAGATCGCGGGGGTTACGTGTATTC. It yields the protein CASSQPRSRGLRVF.

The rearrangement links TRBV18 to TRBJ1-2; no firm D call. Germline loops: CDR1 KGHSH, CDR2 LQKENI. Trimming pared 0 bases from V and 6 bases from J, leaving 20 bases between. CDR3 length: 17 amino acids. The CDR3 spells CASSPPRYERYLDGYTF. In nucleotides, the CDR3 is TGTGCCAGCTCACCACCACGATACGAACGGTACCTCGATGGCTACACCTTC.

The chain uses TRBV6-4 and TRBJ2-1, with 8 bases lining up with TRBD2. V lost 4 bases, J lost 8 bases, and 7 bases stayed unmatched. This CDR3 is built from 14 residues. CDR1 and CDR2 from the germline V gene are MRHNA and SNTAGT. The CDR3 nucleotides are TGTGCCAGCAGTGGTGGCGGGGGGTTCGATGAGCAGTTCTTC. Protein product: CASSGGGGFDEQFF.

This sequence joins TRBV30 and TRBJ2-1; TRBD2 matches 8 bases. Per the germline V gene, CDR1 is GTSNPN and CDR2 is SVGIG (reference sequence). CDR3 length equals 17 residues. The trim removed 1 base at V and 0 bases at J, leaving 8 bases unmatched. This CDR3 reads CAWSGLGGRFSYNEQFF. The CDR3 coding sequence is TGTGCCTGGAGTGGGCTGGGCGGGAGGTTCTCCTACAATGAGCAGTTCTTC.

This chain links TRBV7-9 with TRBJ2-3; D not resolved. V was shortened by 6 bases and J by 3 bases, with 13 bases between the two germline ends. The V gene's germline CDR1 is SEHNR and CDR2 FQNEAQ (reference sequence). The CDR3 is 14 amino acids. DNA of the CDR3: TGTGCCAGCAGTCCTTCTAGGAGAACAGATACGCAGTATTTT. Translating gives CASSPSRRTDTQYF. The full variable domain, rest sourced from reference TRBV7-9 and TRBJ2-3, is DTGVSQNPRHKITKRGQNVTFRCDPISEHNRLYWYRQTLGQGPEFLTYFQNEAQLEKSRLLSDRFSAERPKGSFSTLEIQRTEQGDSAMYLCASSPSRRTDTQYFGPGTRLTVL.

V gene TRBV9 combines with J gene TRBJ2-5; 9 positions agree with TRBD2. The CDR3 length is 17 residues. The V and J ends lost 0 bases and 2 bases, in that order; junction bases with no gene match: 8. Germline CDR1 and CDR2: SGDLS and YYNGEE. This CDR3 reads CASSVGGTSRPQETQYF. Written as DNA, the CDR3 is TGTGCCAGCAGCGTAGGGGGGACTAGCAGGCCTCAAGAGACCCAGTACTTC.

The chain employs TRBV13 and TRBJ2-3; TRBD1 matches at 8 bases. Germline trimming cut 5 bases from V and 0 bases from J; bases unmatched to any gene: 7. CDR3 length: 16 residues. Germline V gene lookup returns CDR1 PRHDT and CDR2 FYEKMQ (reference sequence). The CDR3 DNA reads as TGTGCCAGCAGCCCCCGGGACAGGACGAGCACAGATACGCAGTATTTT. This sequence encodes CASSPRDRTSTDTQYF.

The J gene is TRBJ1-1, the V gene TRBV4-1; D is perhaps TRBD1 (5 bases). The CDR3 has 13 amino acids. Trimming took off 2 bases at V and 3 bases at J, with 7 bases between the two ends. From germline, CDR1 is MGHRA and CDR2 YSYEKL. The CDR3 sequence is CASSQTGDTEAFF. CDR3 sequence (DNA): TGCGCCAGCAGCCAAACGGGGGACACTGAAGCTTTCTTT.

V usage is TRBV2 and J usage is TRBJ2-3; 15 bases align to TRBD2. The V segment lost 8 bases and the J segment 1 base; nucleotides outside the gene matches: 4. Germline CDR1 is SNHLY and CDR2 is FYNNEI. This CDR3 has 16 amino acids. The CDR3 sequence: CASWTSGRAGTDTQYF. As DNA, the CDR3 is TGTGCCAGCTGGACTAGCGGGAGGGCGGGCACAGATACGCAGTATTTT. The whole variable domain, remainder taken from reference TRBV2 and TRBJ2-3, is EPEVTQTPSHQVTQMGQEVILRCVPISNHLYFYWYRQILGQKVEFLVSFYNNEISEKSEIFDDQFSVERPDGSNFTLKIRSTKLEDSAMYFCASWTSGRAGTDTQYFGPGTRLTVL.

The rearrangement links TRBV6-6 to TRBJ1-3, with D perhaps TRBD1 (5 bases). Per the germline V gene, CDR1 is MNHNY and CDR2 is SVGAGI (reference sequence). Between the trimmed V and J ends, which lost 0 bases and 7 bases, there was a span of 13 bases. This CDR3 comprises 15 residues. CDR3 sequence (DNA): TGTGCCAGCAGTTACTCGAAGGGGTCGGCCAACACCATATATTTT. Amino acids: CASSYSKGSANTIYF.

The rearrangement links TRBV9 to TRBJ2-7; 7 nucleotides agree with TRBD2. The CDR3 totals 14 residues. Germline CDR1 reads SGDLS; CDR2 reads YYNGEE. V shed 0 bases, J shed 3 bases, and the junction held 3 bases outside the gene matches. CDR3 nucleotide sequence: TGTGCCAGCAGCGTAGGGGGAGGGGACTACGAGCAGTACTTC. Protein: CASSVGGGDYEQYF.

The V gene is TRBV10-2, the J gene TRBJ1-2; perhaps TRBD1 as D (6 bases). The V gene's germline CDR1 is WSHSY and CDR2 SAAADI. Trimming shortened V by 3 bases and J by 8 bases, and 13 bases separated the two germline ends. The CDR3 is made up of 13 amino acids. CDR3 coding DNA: TGCGCCAGCAGTGAACGGGGGGGGCGAGGCTACACCTTC. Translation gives CASSERGGRGYTF.

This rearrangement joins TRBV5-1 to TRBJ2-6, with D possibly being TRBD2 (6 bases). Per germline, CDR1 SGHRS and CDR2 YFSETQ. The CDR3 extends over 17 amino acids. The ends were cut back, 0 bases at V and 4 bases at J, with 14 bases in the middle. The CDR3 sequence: CASSLGRGTAGANVLTF. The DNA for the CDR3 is TGCGCCAGCAGCTTGGGACGGGGGACGGCCGGGGCCAACGTCCTGACTTTC.